This T cell receptor beta chain was sequenced during a study of graft-versus-host responses after intestinal transplantation. Across the study: After anti-thymocyte globulin induction, recipients took tacrolimus and steroids for 3 to 4 years. Study results and caveats: Some GvH clones appeared in ileal mucosa or blood before recipient bone marrow.

Assay used: immunoSEQ multiplex PCR; TCRdb lists only in-frame clones, some missing. This sample has under 75,000 clones, with 90% found just once. CDR3 length: 14 amino acids. The V and J ends lost 7 bases and 0 bases, in that order; junction bases with no gene match: 5. Germline CDR1 SGHVS, CDR2 FQNEAQ. Notes on this clone: The antigen is unknown.

The chain couples TRBV7-8 to TRBJ1-1; 7 bases align to TRBD1. The receptor comes from a human donor who was the organ donor for an intestinal transplant. Sequenced here: unstimulated CD8+ T cells sorted from spleen or lymph node cells, sampled before transplant. DNA for the CDR3: TGTGCCAGCACCGAACAGGGGTTGAACACTGAAGCTTTCTTT. It translates to CASTEQGLNTEAFF. Based on the CDR3 plus reference TRBV7-8 and TRBJ1-1, the full variable domain is GAGVSQSPRYKVAKRGQDVALRCDPISGHVSLFWYQQALGQGPEFLTYFQNEAQLDKSGLPSDRFFAERPEGSVSTLKIQRTQQEDSAVYLCASTEQGLNTEAFFGQGTRLTVV.